This TCR beta chain stems from a study of blood T cells in healthy people across ages. Germline CDR1 ENHRY, CDR2 SYGVKD. The CDR3 is made up of 14 amino acids. V was trimmed by 0 bases and J by 2 bases, leaving 8 bases between them. This clonotype came up once. Through a sample-barcoded 5' primer and a J-beta primer mix, a second PCR was run for roughly 6 to 11 cycles. Per sample, CDR3-containing paired-end reads numbered at least 3 million. TCRdb re-called the 5' RACE reads with MiXCR, one entry per CDR3 protein. The sample lists about 900,000 distinct CDR3 sequences; around two thirds were seen once.

The sample taken for sequencing was blood. The TCR originated in a man younger than 45 in good health. The chain couples TRBV10-3 to TRBJ2-7, with D hard to call. The CDR3 DNA reads TGTGCCATCAGTGAGTCGATGGGTGCCTACGAGCAGTACTTC. The encoded protein is CAISESMGAYEQYF.